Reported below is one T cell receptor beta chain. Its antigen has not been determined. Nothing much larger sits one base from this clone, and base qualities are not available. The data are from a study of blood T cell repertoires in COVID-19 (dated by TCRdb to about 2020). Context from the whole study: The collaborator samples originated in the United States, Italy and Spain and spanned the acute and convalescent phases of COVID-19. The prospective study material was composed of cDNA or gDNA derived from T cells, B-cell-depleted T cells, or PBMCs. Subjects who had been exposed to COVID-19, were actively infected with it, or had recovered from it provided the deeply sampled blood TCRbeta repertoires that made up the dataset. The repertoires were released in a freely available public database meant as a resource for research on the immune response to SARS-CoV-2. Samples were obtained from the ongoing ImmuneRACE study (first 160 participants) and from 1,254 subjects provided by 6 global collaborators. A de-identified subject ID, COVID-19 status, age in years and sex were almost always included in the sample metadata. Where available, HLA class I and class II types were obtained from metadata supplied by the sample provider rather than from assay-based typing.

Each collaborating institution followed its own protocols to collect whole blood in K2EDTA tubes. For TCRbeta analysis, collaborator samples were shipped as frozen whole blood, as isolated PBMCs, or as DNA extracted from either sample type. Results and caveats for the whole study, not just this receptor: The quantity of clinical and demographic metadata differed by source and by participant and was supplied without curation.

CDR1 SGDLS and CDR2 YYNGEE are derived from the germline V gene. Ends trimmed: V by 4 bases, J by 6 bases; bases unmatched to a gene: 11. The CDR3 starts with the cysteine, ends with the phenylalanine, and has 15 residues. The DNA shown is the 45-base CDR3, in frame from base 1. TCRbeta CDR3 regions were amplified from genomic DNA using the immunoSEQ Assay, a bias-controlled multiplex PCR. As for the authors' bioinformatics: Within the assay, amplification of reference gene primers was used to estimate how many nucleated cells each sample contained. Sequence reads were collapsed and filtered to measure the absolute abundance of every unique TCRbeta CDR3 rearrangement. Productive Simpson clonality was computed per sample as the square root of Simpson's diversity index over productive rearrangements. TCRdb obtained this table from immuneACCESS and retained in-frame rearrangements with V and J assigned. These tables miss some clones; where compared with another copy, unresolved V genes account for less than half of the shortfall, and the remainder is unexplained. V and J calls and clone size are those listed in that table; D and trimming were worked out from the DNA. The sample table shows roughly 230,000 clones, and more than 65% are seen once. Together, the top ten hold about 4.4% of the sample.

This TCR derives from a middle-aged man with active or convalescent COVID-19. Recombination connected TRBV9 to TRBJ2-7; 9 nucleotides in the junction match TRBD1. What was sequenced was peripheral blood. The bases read TGTGCCAGCAGCAACTATGATGGGACAGGGAGCGAGCAGTACTTC. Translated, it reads CASSNYDGTGSEQYF.